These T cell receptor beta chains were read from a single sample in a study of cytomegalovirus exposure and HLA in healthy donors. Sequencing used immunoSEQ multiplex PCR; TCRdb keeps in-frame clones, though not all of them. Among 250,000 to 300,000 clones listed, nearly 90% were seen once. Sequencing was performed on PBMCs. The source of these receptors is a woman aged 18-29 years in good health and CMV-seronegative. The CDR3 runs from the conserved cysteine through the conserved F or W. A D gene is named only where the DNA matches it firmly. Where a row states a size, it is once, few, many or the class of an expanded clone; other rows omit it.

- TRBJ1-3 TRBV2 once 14 TGTGCCAGCACCCTGGCACAGCTTGGAAACACCATATATTTT CASTLAQLGNTIYF
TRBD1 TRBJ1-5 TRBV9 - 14 TGTGCCAGCAGCGCCGGGACAGGGAATCAGCCCCAGCATTTT CASSAGTGNQPQHF
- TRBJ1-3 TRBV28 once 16 TGTGCCAGCAGTCGAGACAGGACGTACTCTGGAAACACCATATATTTT CASSRDRTYSGNTIYF
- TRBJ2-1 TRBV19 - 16 TGTGCCAGTAGTATCCTTTTTCCAGGAAAAGATAATGAGCAGTTCTTC CASSILFPGKDNEQFF
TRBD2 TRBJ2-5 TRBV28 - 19 TGTGCCAGCAGCGCGGGGATCGGCAATAGATGGGGAGGGCTAGAGACCCAGTACTTC CASSAGIGNRWGGLETQYF
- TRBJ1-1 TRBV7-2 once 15 TGTGCCAGCAGCTTAGGAGGGGGTCTGAACACTGAAGCTTTCTTT CASSLGGGLNTEAFF
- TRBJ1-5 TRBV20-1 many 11 TGCAGTGCCTCCCTAGGGGAGCCCCAGCATTTT CSASLGEPQHF
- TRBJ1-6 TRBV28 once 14 TGTGCCAGCAGCCCAGGAGACAGGTATTCACCCCTCCACTTT CASSPGDRYSPLHF
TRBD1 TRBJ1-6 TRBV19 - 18 TGTGCCAGTACTACCGGGACAGGGGACCCCCTCTATAATTCACCCCTCCACTTT CASTTGTGDPLYNSPLHF
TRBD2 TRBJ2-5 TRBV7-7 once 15 TGTGCTAGCAGCTTACAAGCGGGGTCCGGTGAGACCCAGTACTTC CASSLQAGSGETQYF
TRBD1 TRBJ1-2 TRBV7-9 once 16 TGTGCCAGCAAATCGAAGGGGGCGGGGTCGGGCTATGGCTACACCTTC CASKSKGAGSGYGYTF
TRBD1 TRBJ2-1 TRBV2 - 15 TGTGCCAGCAGTGCAGGACAGGGGTCTTACAATGAGCAGTTCTTC CASSAGQGSYNEQFF
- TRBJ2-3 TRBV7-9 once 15 TGTGCCAGCAGCTTAAGGACAGACAGCACAGATACGCAGTATTTT CASSLRTDSTDTQYF
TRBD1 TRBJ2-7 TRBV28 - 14 TGTGCCAGCAAAAGATCAGGACAGGTCTACGAGCAGTACTTC CASKRSGQVYEQYF
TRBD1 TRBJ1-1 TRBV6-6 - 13 TGTGCCAGCAGCCCGACAGGGGTCACTGAAGCTTTCTTT CASSPTGVTEAFF
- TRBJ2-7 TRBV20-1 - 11 TGCAGCGGACAGTTAATGAACGAGCAGTACTTC CSGQLMNEQYF
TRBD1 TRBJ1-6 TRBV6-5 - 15 TGTGCCAGCAGCATACAGGGGACTTCTAATTCACCCCTCCACTTT CASSIQGTSNSPLHF
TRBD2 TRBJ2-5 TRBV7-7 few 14 TGTGCCAGCAGCTTATTCGCGGGGGAAGAGACCCAGTACTTC CASSLFAGEETQYF
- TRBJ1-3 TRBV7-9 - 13 TGTGCCAGCAGCTTAGGTTTCCAGGACACCATATATTTT CASSLGFQDTIYF
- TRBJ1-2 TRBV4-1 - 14 TGCGCCAGCACCCCAATTCGGAGGAACTATGGCTACACCTTC CASTPIRRNYGYTF
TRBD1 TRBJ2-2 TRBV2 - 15 TGTGCCAGCAGTACGACAGGGGCGGGCACCGGGGAGCTGTTTTTT CASSTTGAGTGELFF
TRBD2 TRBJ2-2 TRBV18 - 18 TGTGCCAGCTCGCCTCACGGCCTAGCGGGGGACTACACCGGGGAGCTGTTTTTT CASSPHGLAGDYTGELFF
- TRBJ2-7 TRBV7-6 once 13 TGTGCCAGCAGCCCGGAGACTAGCTACGAGCAGTACTTC CASSPETSYEQYF
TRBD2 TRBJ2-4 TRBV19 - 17 TGTGCCAGTAGTAGGGGCCTAGCGGGGGGATTGTGGGACATTCAGTACTTC CASSRGLAGGLWDIQYF
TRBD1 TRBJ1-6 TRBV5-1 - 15 TGCGCCAGCAGCTTCACAGGGGCAGGGAATTCACCCCTCCACTTT CASSFTGAGNSPLHF
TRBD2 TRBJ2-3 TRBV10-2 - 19 TGCGCCAGCAGAGGGGGACTAGCGGGGGCCACCGATAGCACAGATACGCAGTATTTT CASRGGLAGATDSTDTQYF
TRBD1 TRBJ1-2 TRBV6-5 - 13 TGTGCCAGCAGTTATGACAGGGGGAGCGGCTACACCTTC CASSYDRGSGYTF
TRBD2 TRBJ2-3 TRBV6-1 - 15 TGTGCCAGCAGCTCAGCGGGGGGGCCCACAGATACGCAGTATTTT CASSSAGGPTDTQYF
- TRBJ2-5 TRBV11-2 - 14 TGTGCCAGCAGCTTAGAATCCCTACAAGAGACCCAGTACTTC CASSLESLQETQYF
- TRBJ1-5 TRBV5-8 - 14 TGTGCCAGCAGCTTGAGAGGGAGCGGTCAGCCCCAGCATTTT CASSLRGSGQPQHF
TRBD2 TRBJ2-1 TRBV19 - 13 TGTGCCAGTAGTGGACTAGGCTACAATGAGCAGTTCTTC CASSGLGYNEQFF
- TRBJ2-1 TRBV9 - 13 TGTGCCAGCAGCGTAGACGGGTTGTATGAGCAGTTCTTC CASSVDGLYEQFF
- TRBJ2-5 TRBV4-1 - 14 TGCGCCAGCAGCCAAGCTCAGGGGACGGAGACCCAGTACTTC CASSQAQGTETQYF
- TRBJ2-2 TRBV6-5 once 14 TGTGCCAGCAGTCTAGGACAAAACACCGGGGAGCTGTTTTTT CASSLGQNTGELFF
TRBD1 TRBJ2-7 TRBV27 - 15 TGTGCCAGCAGTCAAGGGACAGGGGGGACCTACGAGCAGTACTTC CASSQGTGGTYEQYF
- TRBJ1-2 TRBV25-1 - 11 TGTGCCAGCAGTGCGAACTATGGCTACACCTTC CASSANYGYTF
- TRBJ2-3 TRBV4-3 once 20 TGCGCCAGCAGCCAAGATCCCCCAACCACTAAATTTGATGCCACAGATACGCAGTATTTT CASSQDPPTTKFDATDTQYF
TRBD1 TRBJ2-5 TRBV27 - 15 TGTGCCAGCAGTACAGGGGGCGCTGGGCAAGAGACCCAGTACTTC CASSTGGAGQETQYF
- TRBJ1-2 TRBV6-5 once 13 TGTGCCAGCAGTGACCAGGGGAACTATGGCTACACCTTC CASSDQGNYGYTF
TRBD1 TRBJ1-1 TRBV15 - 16 TGTGCCACCACGGACAGGGGTTGGTACCCAACCACTGAAGCTTTCTTT CATTDRGWYPTTEAFF
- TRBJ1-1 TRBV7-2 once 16 TGTGCCAGCAGCTTAGTCGGGGGTCGGCTGAACACTGAAGCTTTCTTT CASSLVGGRLNTEAFF
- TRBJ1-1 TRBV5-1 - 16 TGCGCCAGCAGCTCGCAGCCGACGGACATGAACACTGAAGCTTTCTTT CASSSQPTDMNTEAFF
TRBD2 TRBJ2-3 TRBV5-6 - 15 TGTGCCAGCAGGCAAACTAGCGGGGTTTCAGATACGCAGTATTTT CASRQTSGVSDTQYF
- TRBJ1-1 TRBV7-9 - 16 TGTGCCAGCAGATCCGCGGGTAGCCACATGAACACTGAAGCTTTCTTT CASRSAGSHMNTEAFF
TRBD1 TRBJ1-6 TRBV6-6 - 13 TGTGCCAGCAGTAACGACAGGGACTCACCCCTCCACTTT CASSNDRDSPLHF
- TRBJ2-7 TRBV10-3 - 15 TGTGCCATCAGTGAGTCTATAGGACAGAATAACGAGCAGTACTTC CAISESIGQNNEQYF
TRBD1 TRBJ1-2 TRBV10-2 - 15 TGCGCCAGCACTGGACAGGTCGATTTCTACTATGGCTACACCTTC CASTGQVDFYYGYTF
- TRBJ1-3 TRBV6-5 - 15 TGTGCCAGCAGTCCTACAGCCCTCTCTGGAAACACCATATATTTT CASSPTALSGNTIYF
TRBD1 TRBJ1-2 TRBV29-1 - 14 TGCAGCGTTACGACAGGGGCGCCGAACTATGGCTACACCTTC CSVTTGAPNYGYTF
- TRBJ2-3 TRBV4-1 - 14 TGCGCCAGCAGCCACGCGGGTCAAAAGGATACGCAGTATTTT CASSHAGQKDTQYF
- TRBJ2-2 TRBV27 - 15 TGTGCCAGCAGTTCCGTTACAGGGCACACCGGGGAGCTGTTTTTT CASSSVTGHTGELFF
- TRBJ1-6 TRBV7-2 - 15 TGTGCCAGCAGGTCCGGGGGGCGTGGGGATTCACCCCTCCACTTT CASRSGGRGDSPLHF
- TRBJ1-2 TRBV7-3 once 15 TGTGCCAGCAGCTTAACCGGCGGCAGAGACTATGGCTACACCTTC CASSLTGGRDYGYTF
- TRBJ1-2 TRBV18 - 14 TGTGCCAGCTCACTCGAGTGGACAGTCTATGGCTACACCTTC CASSLEWTVYGYTF
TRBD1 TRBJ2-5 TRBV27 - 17 TGTGCCAGCAGTCCGCGACAGGGCCAAAGTCCCATAGAGACCCAGTACTTC CASSPRQGQSPIETQYF